One T cell receptor beta chain is described in this entry. Its target is unknown. The genomic DNA of each subset was split evenly across several immunoSEQ plates. Profiling relied on immunoSEQ multiplex PCR, and the TCRdb table lists in-frame clones only, not all of them. Here the sample spans 2,500,000 or so clones, 93% being singletons. This record belongs to a study of shared clonotypes between healthy human individuals. Study results and caveats: Among a few donors, roughly 5% of naive CD4 clonotypes were found in common.

Germline V lookup: CDR1 SEHNR, CDR2 FQNEAQ (reference sequence). V lost 5 bases to trimming and J lost 4 bases; unmatched junction nucleotides: 6. The CDR3 extends over 15 amino acids. This sequence originates from a man in his late teens or twenties in good health. Some clones in this sample may be carry-over from other donors' samples. The sample taken for sequencing was naive CD4+ T cells from PBMCs. Documented subset: CD45RA+ positively selected. V is TRBV7-9 and J is TRBJ2-2; 8 positions match TRBD2. The CDR3 DNA reads as TGTGCCAGCAGCCCGAGCGGGAGCAGCACCGGGGAGCTGTTTTTT. Translation: CASSPSGSSTGELFF.